The 19 T cell receptor beta chains in this list originate from one sample, sequenced in a study of blood T cell repertoires in COVID-19. Assay used: immunoSEQ multiplex PCR; TCRdb lists only in-frame clones, some missing. The data hold approximately 200,000 clones, with about 88% observed a single time. Sequences were obtained from PBMCs or T cells enriched from blood (not recorded which). These receptor sequences come from a woman in her 30s who had recovered from COVID-19.

CDR3 sequence (DNA): TGTGCCAGCACCCGCCCCGCTGACAGGGGTGGGGAGCAGTACTTC. Amino acids: CASTRPADRGGEQYF. This chain connects TRBV7-2 to TRBJ2-7, with 8 bases identical to TRBD1. The V segment lost 7 bases and the J segment 7 bases; nucleotides outside the gene matches: 15. There are 15 residues in the CDR3. Germline V gene data show CDR1 as SGHTA and CDR2 as FQGNSA.

This clone was observed a handful of times. This chain joins TRBV9 and TRBJ1-1; D uncertain. Trimming left V 4 bases short and J 6 bases short, with 13 bases between. Germline CDR1 reads SGDLS; CDR2 reads YYNGEE. The CDR3 runs 13 residues. CDR3 bases: TGTGCCAGCAGCCCCTCTCTGGGCGCTGAAGCTTTCTTT. Translated, it gives CASSPSLGAEAFF.

This chain uses TRBV5-1 with TRBJ1-1; D call uncertain. In germline, CDR1 is SGHRS, CDR2 YFSETQ. V lost 5 bases, J lost 6 bases, and 17 bases lay in between. The length of the CDR3 is 14 residues. For the CDR3, the DNA is TGCGCCAGCAGGGCTGAGCAGGTAACACCTGAAGCTTTCTTT. This encodes CASRAEQVTPEAFF.

The chain carries TRBV12-3 or TRBV12-4 and TRBJ1-2; D not certain. This CDR3 region has 12 residues. Trimming took 3 bases from V and 5 from J, leaving 7 bases between them. The CDR3 coding sequence is TGTGCCAGCAGTTTGAGAGGTTATGGCTACACCTTC. It encodes CASSLRGYGYTF.

The rearrangement uses TRBV28 and TRBJ1-5; TRBD1 matches at 7 bases. Trimming cost V 5 bases and J 7 bases; bases outside gene matches: 11. CDR3 length equals 15 residues. Germline lookup yields CDR1 MDHEN and CDR2 SYDVKM. CDR3 residues: CASSPQGGQGQPQHF. CDR3 DNA sequence: TGTGCCAGCAGTCCCCAGGGGGGCCAGGGGCAGCCCCAGCATTTT.

This clone has only a few counts. V is TRBV28 and J is TRBJ2-1, with 8 bases fitting TRBD2. Trimming took 2 bases from V and 6 from J; bases not matched to a gene: 6. The CDR3 is made up of 15 amino acids. Germline V gene lookup returns CDR1 MDHEN and CDR2 SYDVKM. The CDR3 DNA sequence: TGTGCCAGCAGTTTAGTCGGGAGGGCCCTCAATGAGCAGTTCTTC. This encodes CASSLVGRALNEQFF.

J is TRBJ2-5 and V is TRBV28, with D maybe TRBD1 (6 bases). The CDR3 extends over 14 amino acids. V was cut by 7 bases and J by 5 bases, with 17 bases left in between. Germline V lookup: CDR1 MDHEN, CDR2 SYDVKM. The CDR3 spells CASTTVNREETQYF. CDR3 sequence (DNA): TGTGCCAGCACCACCGTGAACAGGGAGGAGACCCAGTACTTC.

J is TRBJ1-4 and V is TRBV3-1 (or the pseudogene TRBV3-2), with 8 positions matching TRBD1. This CDR3 is 16 amino acids long. Trimming cost V 1 base and J 6 bases; bases outside gene matches: 7. Germline V gene lookup returns CDR1 LGHDT and CDR2 YNNKEL (reference sequence). This chain's CDR3 is CASSQVPRQGYEKLFF. Written as DNA, the CDR3 is TGTGCCAGCAGCCAAGTCCCTCGACAGGGGTATGAAAAACTGTTTTTT.

This clone came up a few times. The chain couples TRBV5-1 to TRBJ1-5; 8 positions agree with TRBD1. Germline V CDR1 and CDR2: SGHRS, YFSETQ. The V segment lost 1 base and the J segment 2 bases; nucleotides outside the gene matches: 8. CDR3 length equals 17 residues. For the CDR3, the DNA is TGCGCCAGCAGCTTGAATCCCCCGGGACAGGGCAATCAGCCCCAGCATTTT. This codes for CASSLNPPGQGNQPQHF.

The J gene is TRBJ1-6, the V gene TRBV6-5; 8 bases are shared with TRBD1. Looked up from germline, CDR1 is MNHEY and CDR2 is SVGAGI. V was pared by 2 bases and J by 6 bases, with 3 bases of the junction left unmatched. The CDR3 is made up of 15 amino acids. The CDR3 is CASSYPGQGNSPLHF. The DNA for the CDR3 is TGTGCCAGCAGTTACCCTGGACAGGGTAATTCACCCCTCCACTTT.

The V and J genes are TRBV27 and TRBJ1-2, with D possibly matching TRBD1 (6 bases). There are 14 residues in the CDR3. With 0 bases removed from V and 8 bases from J, the gap between germline ends came to 13 bases. CDR1 MNHEY and CDR2 SMNVEV come from the germline V gene (reference sequence). The CDR3 coding sequence is TGTGCCAGCAGTTTATCGGGACACCGCGGGGGCTACACCTTC. Translation: CASSLSGHRGGYTF.

This clone showed up just a few times. The rearrangement links TRBV30 to TRBJ2-7; D is uncertain. Germline V CDR1 and CDR2: GTSNPN, SVGIG (reference sequence). Deletions cut 6 bases from V and 2 bases from J, with 17 bases between. This CDR3 is 14 amino acids long. The CDR3 DNA is TGTGCCTGTCTAAGCAGGAATTACCCCTACGAGCAGTACTTC. Amino acid sequence: CACLSRNYPYEQYF.

J is TRBJ1-2 and V is TRBV28; D perhaps matches TRBD1 (5 bases). This CDR3 comprises 15 residues. Germline CDR1 and CDR2: MDHEN and SYDVKM. V lost 5 bases and J 0 bases, leaving 13 bases between the germline ends. CDR3 residues: CASSSTGGANYGYTF. Here the CDR3 DNA reads TGTGCCAGCAGTAGTACAGGTGGGGCTAACTATGGCTACACCTTC.

The J gene is TRBJ1-1, the V gene TRBV2; perhaps TRBD1 as D (6 bases). V was trimmed by 2 bases and J by 4 bases, leaving 11 bases between them. Germline CDR1 SNHLY, CDR2 FYNNEI. The CDR3 is made up of 14 amino acids. CDR3 nucleotide sequence: TGTGCCAGCAGTGAACAGGGAGGGGGCACTGAAGCTTTCTTT. Its protein product is CASSEQGGGTEAFF.

In DNA, the CDR3 is TGTGCCAGCAGTTTGGTCTCAGGGCTGGCCAAAAACATTCAGTACTTC. Its protein product is CASSLVSGLAKNIQYF. The V call is TRBV28, the J call TRBJ2-4; tentative D call: TRBD1 (5 bases). V was pared by 3 bases and J by 1 base, with 13 bases between. CDR1 and CDR2 (germline): MDHEN, SYDVKM. The CDR3 contains 16 residues.

J is TRBJ2-2 and V is TRBV3-1 (or the pseudogene TRBV3-2); 7 bases fit TRBD2. The V gene end was trimmed by 0 bases and the J gene end by 2 bases; junction bases not matched to a gene: 3. This CDR3 has 16 residues. The germline V gene encodes CDR1 LGHDT and CDR2 YNNKEL (reference sequence). The CDR3 spells CASSQDPAGNTGELFF. The DNA of the CDR3 is TGTGCCAGCAGCCAAGATCCAGCGGGAAACACCGGGGAGCTGTTTTTT.

This clone was seen only once. V and J are TRBV7-2 and TRBJ1-1, with 10 bases fitting TRBD1. From germline, CDR1 is SGHTA and CDR2 FQGNSA. V lost 4 bases to trimming and J lost 4 bases; unmatched junction nucleotides: 3. The CDR3 length is 14 residues. This CDR3 is CASSSRDRGTEAFF. Here the CDR3 DNA reads TGTGCCAGCAGCTCCCGGGACAGGGGCACTGAAGCTTTCTTT.

The gene calls are TRBV7-8 and TRBJ2-3; tentative D call: TRBD1 (6 bases). V was trimmed by 2 bases and J by 4 bases, leaving 16 bases between them. Germline values: CDR1 SGHVS, CDR2 FQNEAQ. The CDR3 spans 16 residues. The CDR3 DNA reads as TGTGCCAGCAGCTTACTTTCCTCGGGACAAGCAGATACGCAGTATTTT. Protein: CASSLLSSGQADTQYF.

This chain links TRBV15 with TRBJ2-5, with 7 bases fitting TRBD1. V lost 2 bases and J lost 5; bases outside the gene matches: 5. This CDR3 is 14 amino acids long. CDR1 and CDR2 from the germline V gene are LNHNV and YYDKDF (reference sequence). The CDR3 is CATSRTGEWETQYF. In DNA form, the CDR3 reads TGTGCCACCAGCAGAACAGGGGAATGGGAGACCCAGTACTTC.